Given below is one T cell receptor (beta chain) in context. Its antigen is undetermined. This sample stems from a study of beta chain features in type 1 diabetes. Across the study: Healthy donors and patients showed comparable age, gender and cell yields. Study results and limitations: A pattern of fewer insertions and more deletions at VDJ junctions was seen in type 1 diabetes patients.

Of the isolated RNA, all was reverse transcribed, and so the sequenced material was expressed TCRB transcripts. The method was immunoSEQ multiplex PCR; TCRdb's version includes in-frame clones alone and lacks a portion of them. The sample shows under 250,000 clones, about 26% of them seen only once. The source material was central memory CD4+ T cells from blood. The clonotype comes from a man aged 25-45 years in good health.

The CDR3 nucleotides read TGTGCCTGTAATGATGGATTCTATAGCAATCAGCCCCAGCATTTT. Protein sequence: CACNDGFYSNQPQHF. V gene TRBV30 combines with J gene TRBJ1-5; D not resolved. The CDR3 runs to 15 residues. Between the trimmed V and J ends, which lost 6 bases and 0 bases, there was a span of 15 bases. Germline lookup yields CDR1 GTSNPN and CDR2 SVGIG (reference sequence).